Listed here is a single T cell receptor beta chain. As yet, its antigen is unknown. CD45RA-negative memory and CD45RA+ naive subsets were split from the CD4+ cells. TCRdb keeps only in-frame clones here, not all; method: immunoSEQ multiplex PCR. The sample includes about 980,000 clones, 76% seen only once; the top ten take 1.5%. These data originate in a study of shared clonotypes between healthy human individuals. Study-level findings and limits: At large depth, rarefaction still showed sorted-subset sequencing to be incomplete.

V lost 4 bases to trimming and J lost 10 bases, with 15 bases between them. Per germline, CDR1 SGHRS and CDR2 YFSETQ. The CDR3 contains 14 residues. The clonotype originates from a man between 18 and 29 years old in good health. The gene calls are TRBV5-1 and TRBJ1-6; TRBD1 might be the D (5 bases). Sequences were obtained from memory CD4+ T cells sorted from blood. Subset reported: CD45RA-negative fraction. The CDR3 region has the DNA TGCGCCAGCAGCGGGGGGGTTTCGGGATCACCCCTCCACTTT. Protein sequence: CASSGGVSGSPLHF.